This T cell receptor beta chain was profiled in a study of T cell responses to AZD1222 COVID-19 vaccine. As regards this clone: As yet, its antigen is unknown.

General observations from the study: Most donors were white British and more were female, and clonal diversity was possibly underestimated.

The CDR3 consists of 18 residues. J was trimmed by 0 bases and V by 4 bases; bases with no gene match: 9. Germline CDR1 is SEHNR and CDR2 is FQNEAQ (reference sequence). Assay used: immunoSEQ multiplex PCR; TCRdb lists only in-frame clones, some missing. The repertoire holds 100,000 to 140,000 clones, with 90% to 95% as singletons. This TCR was recovered from an adult in good health. Sequenced material: peripheral blood, taken on day 0 of AZD1222 vaccination. V usage is TRBV7-9 and J usage is TRBJ1-4, with TRBD1 identical over 9 bases. CDR3 DNA sequence: TGTGCCAGCAGCTCGCCGGGACAGGGACGCACAACTAATGAAAAACTGTTTTTT. Translating gives CASSSPGQGRTTNEKLFF.